This T cell receptor beta chain was found in a study of cytomegalovirus exposure and HLA in healthy donors. This CDR3 is 16 amino acids long. V shed 0 bases, J shed 6 bases, and the junction held 8 bases outside the gene matches. Germline-derived CDR1 and CDR2 are MNHEY and SVGAGI. The PCR ran on 60 Vbeta and 13 Jbeta primers. TCRdb's copy holds only in-frame clones and misses some; the assay was immunoSEQ multiplex PCR. The data hold 80,000 or so clones, with about three quarters observed a single time. Sequenced: PBMCs. The receptor was isolated from a middle-aged man in good health and CMV-seronegative. This sequence joins TRBV6-5 and TRBJ2-4; 7 bases align to TRBD1. CDR3 DNA sequence: TGTGCCAGCAGTTACTCGACAGGGCAGGAAGGAAACATTCAGTACTTC. Its translation: CASSYSTGQEGNIQYF.